The sequence of this T cell receptor (beta chain) was determined in a study of spatial heterogeneity in lung cancer. Overall study findings and caveats: There were more appearances of ubiquitous expanded tumor TCRs in blood at resection than at follow-up.

TCR cDNA molecules each carried a unique molecular identifier. TCRdb used MiXCR to reprocess the 5' RACE reads, holding one entry per CDR3 protein. The sample records about 10,000 distinct CDR3 sequences, 3.7% being singletons. Germline CDR1 and CDR2: MNHNS and SASEGT. The CDR3 has 16 residues. V was pared by 7 bases and J by 0 bases, with 13 bases between. As for time point: sample taken at primary tumor resection. In each case, whole RNA from tumor, nontumor lung or frozen PBMC was sequenced unsorted. This clonotype has ten or more counts. As yet, its antigen is unknown. The chain links TRBV6-1 to TRBJ2-6; no clear D gene. The TCR sequence derives from a female donor with early-stage non-small cell lung cancer. The specimen comprised PBMCs, sampled at surgery. CDR3 residues: CASIFTRLSGANVLTF. The CDR3 DNA is TGTGCCAGCATTTTTACACGTCTCTCTGGGGCCAACGTCCTGACTTTC.